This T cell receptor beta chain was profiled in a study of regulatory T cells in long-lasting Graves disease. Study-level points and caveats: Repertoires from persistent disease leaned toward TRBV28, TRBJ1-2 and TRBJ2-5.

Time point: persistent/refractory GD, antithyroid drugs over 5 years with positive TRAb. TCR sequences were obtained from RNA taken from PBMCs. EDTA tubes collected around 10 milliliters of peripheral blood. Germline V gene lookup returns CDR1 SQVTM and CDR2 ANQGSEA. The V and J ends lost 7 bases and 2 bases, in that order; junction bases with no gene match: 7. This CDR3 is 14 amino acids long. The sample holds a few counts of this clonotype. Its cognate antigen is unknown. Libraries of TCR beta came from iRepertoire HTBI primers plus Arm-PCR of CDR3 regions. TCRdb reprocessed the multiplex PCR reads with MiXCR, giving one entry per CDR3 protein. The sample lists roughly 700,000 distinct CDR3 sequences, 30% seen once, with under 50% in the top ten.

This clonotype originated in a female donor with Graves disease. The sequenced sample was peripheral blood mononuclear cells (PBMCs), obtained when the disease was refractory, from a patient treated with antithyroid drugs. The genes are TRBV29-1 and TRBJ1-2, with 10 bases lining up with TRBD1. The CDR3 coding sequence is TGCAGCGCCTCGACAGGGGGCTCGAACTATGGCTACACCTTC. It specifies CSASTGGSNYGYTF.